This T cell receptor (beta chain) is from a study of cytomegalovirus exposure and HLA in healthy donors. Broader study findings: Confirmation was obtained in vitro that a few CMV-associated chains are specific for CMV antigens. The study flagged some 170 TCR beta chains as cytomegalovirus-associated.

Note on this clone: Its antigen is not known.

The CDR3 is made up of 15 amino acids. The germline V and J ends were trimmed by 0 bases and 2 bases, with 11 bases remaining between them. The germline gives CDR1 SGDLS, CDR2 YYNGEE. Clones were sequenced by immunoSEQ multiplex PCR, and TCRdb holds only the in-frame ones, with some missing. The sample contains some 90,000 clones, about 90% of which appear only once. The receptor was derived from a young man in good health and CMV-seropositive. The chain joins TRBV9 to TRBJ1-2, with D unclear. Sequencing was carried out using PBMCs. The CDR3 DNA reads as TGTGCCAGCAGCGTAGGTGCGTCATCCAACTATGGCTACACCTTC. Translated, it gives CASSVGASSNYGYTF.